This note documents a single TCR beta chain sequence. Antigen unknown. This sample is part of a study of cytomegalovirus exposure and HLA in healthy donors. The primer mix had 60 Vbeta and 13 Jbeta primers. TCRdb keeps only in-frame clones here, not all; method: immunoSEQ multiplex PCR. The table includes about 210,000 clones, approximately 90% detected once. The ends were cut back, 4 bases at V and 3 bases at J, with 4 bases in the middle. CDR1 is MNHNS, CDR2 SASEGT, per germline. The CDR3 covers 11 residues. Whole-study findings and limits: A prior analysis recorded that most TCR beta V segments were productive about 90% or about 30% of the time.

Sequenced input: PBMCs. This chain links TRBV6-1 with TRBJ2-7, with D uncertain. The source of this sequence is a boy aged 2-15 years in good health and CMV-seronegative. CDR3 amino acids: CASSAVYEQYF. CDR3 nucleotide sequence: TGTGCCAGCAGTGCAGTCTACGAGCAGTACTTC.